The 14 T cell receptor beta chains reported below all come from one sample, sequenced in a study of OX40 agonist ivuxolimab in advanced cancers. Libraries were prepared by immunoSEQ multiplex PCR; TCRdb keeps only in-frame clonotypes and omits some of them. This sample has around 64,000 clones, with 90% to 95% found just once. The source material was CD4+ or CD8+ T cells sorted from blood, sampled in a trial of the OX40 agonist ivuxolimab. These receptor sequences come from an adult with an advanced solid tumor such as melanoma, head and neck, liver or kidney cancer.

This clone turned up a few times. This CDR3 reads CASRSRALNTEAFF. The CDR3, as DNA: TGTGCCAGTAGAAGCAGAGCTCTGAACACTGAAGCTTTCTTT. The chain links TRBV19 to TRBJ1-1; D uncertain. V lost 6 bases and J 0 bases, leaving 11 bases between the germline ends. CDR1 and CDR2 (germline): LNHDA, SQIVND (reference sequence). The CDR3 sequence is 14 residues long.

This chain connects TRBV11-2 to TRBJ2-3, with 8 bases that match TRBD2. This CDR3 has 15 amino acids. With V trimmed by 5 bases and J by 1 base, 5 bases remained unmatched. Germline V gene sequence: CDR1 SGHAT, CDR2 FQNNGV. The CDR3 protein is CASSKLAEGTDTQYF. The CDR3 coding sequence is TGTGCCAGCAGCAAACTAGCGGAGGGCACAGATACGCAGTATTTT.

The chain recombines TRBV9 with TRBJ2-7; 7 bases are shared with TRBD1. The V gene's germline CDR1 is SGDLS and CDR2 YYNGEE. After removal of 4 bases from V and 2 bases from J, the junction contained 9 bases not matched to a gene. There are 15 residues in the CDR3. The CDR3 DNA follows: TGTGCCAGCAGCACAGACAGGGCCCTACCCTACGAGCAGTACTTC. Its translation: CASSTDRALPYEQYF.

The chain couples TRBV7-9 to TRBJ2-7; D is possibly TRBD2 (5 bases). CDR3 size: 15 residues. Germline CDR1 SEHNR, CDR2 FQNEAQ (reference sequence). Trimming took off 2 bases at V and 4 bases at J, with 15 bases between the two ends. The DNA of the CDR3 is TGTGCCAGCAGCTTAAGTCGAGGGAGTTCGTACGAGCAGTACTTC. It translates to CASSLSRGSSYEQYF.

In its sample, this clone was seen once. The chain employs TRBV27 and TRBJ2-3, with a weak D call TRBD1 (7 bases). Germline V gives CDR1 MNHEY, CDR2 SMNVEV (reference sequence). V was cut by 11 bases and J by 4 bases, with 13 bases left in between. The CDR3 is 12 amino acids. CDR3 residues: CASRGAADTQYF. The CDR3 DNA follows: TGTGCCTCCAGGGGGGCGGCAGATACGCAGTATTTT.

V gene TRBV21-1 combines with J gene TRBJ2-2; the table calls TRBD2, which could not be checked here. TRBV21-1 is labeled a pseudogene. This CDR3 is 13 amino acids long. The CDR3 here is CASDNSGVGELFF. CDR3 DNA: TGTGCCAGCGACAATTCCGGGGTCGGGGAGCTGTTTTTT.

The chain links TRBV5-6 to TRBJ2-7; maybe TRBD1 (5 bases). The CDR3 has 13 residues. Looked up from germline, CDR1 is SGHDT and CDR2 is YYEEEE. With 1 base removed from V and 2 bases from J, the gap between germline ends came to 7 bases. CDR3 sequence reads: CASSLRGAYEQYF. CDR3 in DNA: TGTGCCAGCAGCTTGAGGGGCGCCTACGAGCAGTACTTC.

V gene TRBV12-5 combines with J gene TRBJ1-1, with D uncertain. The CDR3 loop spans 17 amino acids. The germline V gene encodes CDR1 LGHNT and CDR2 FRNRAP. Trimming removed 4 bases from V and 1 base from J, with 19 bases in between. CDR3 residues: CASGSNRGPGPNTEAFF. The CDR3 DNA reads TGTGCTAGTGGTTCCAACCGGGGTCCGGGCCCGAACACTGAAGCTTTCTTT.

This chain links TRBV7-2 with TRBJ2-3; the D is unclear. This CDR3 is 16 amino acids long. Trimming took off 1 base at V and 0 bases at J, with 11 bases between the two ends. The germline V gene encodes CDR1 SGHTA and CDR2 FQGNSA. The CDR3 DNA reads as TGTGCCAGCAGCTTAGAGTCCGAGGCTAGCACAGATACGCAGTATTTT. Amino acid sequence: CASSLESEASTDTQYF.

The chain joins TRBV27 to TRBJ1-1; 7 nucleotides match TRBD1. This CDR3 has 14 residues. Germline V CDR1 and CDR2: MNHEY, SMNVEV (reference sequence). V lost 6 bases and J lost 3; bases outside the gene matches: 7. In nucleotides, the CDR3 is TGTGCCAGCAGATCTTTGACAGGGTACACTGAAGCTTTCTTT. The encoded protein is CASRSLTGYTEAFF.

The genes are TRBV28 and TRBJ1-1, with a weak D call TRBD1 (5 bases). Trimming left V 7 bases short and J 0 bases short, with 15 bases between. The germline gives CDR1 MDHEN, CDR2 SYDVKM. This CDR3 is built from 15 residues. The CDR3 DNA sequence: TGTGCCAGCACCAGGAGGGGTCCCATGAACACTGAAGCTTTCTTT. This translates into CASTRRGPMNTEAFF.

This chain uses TRBV29-1 with TRBJ2-5, with 8 bases matching TRBD2. This CDR3 comprises 13 residues. Trimming at V came to 7 bases and at J to 4 bases, leaving 8 bases not matched to a gene. Per germline, CDR1 SQVTM and CDR2 ANQGSEA. The CDR3 region is CSGLSGNGETQYF. In DNA form, the CDR3 reads TGCAGCGGCCTTAGCGGGAACGGAGAGACCCAGTACTTC.

In this sample, this clone turned up a few times. This chain links TRBV27 with TRBJ2-7; 10 bases line up with TRBD2. The J segment lost 4 bases and the V segment lost 6 bases, leaving 6 bases of the junction unmatched. This CDR3 is built from 14 residues. Germline V gene lookup returns CDR1 MNHEY and CDR2 SMNVEV (reference sequence). The CDR3 loop is CASSEETSGYEQYF. The CDR3 nucleotides read TGTGCCAGCAGCGAAGAGACTAGCGGGTACGAGCAGTACTTC.

This chain connects TRBV28 to TRBJ2-4; D is possibly TRBD2 (5 bases). CDR1 and CDR2 (germline): MDHEN, SYDVKM. This CDR3 has 11 amino acids. The V gene lost 6 bases and the J gene lost 6 bases, with 6 bases spanning the gap. CDR3 region: CASRLGNIQYF. In nucleotides, the CDR3 is TGTGCCAGCAGACTAGGAAACATTCAGTACTTC. The full variable domain, rest sourced from reference TRBV28 and TRBJ2-4, is DVKVTQSSRYLVKRTGEKVFLECVQDMDHENMFWYRQDPGLGLRLIYFSYDVKMKEKGDIPEGYSVSREKKERFSLILESASTNQTSMYLCASRLGNIQYFGAGTRLSVL.